This T cell receptor (beta chain) was obtained from a study of cytomegalovirus exposure and HLA in healthy donors (dated by TCRdb to the late 2010s). For context, the study as a whole: An earlier analysis of approximately 640 of the donors reported about 290 Gb of sequence data and about 100 million unique TCR beta sequences from about 200 million T cells. An early release that covered about 640 HLA-typed donors contained around 300 gigabases of sequencing data and around 80 million unique TCR sequences. The genetic ancestry cluster associated with self-reported Caucasian donors included about 84% of the 398 genotyped donors. The aim of the study was to test whether cataloging public T cell receptors could identify signatures of past pathogen exposure. The study used immunosequencing to profile the T cell repertoires of about 670 subjects and linked those repertoires to cytomegalovirus serostatus. In addition to the first cohort of 650 to 750 subjects, a separate validation cohort of 120 different subjects was used. To predict cytomegalovirus infection status, the study brought together high-throughput TCR immunosequencing, statistical association of individual TCRs with disease status, and machine learning. In a later analysis, previously published TCR beta repertoires from 500 to 750 donors were re-analyzed and high-resolution HLA genotyping was added so that TCR occurrence patterns could be studied. Rather than using new phenotypic data, the later analysis identified candidate immune exposures from TCR beta sequences and from how often those sequences occurred across donors. An earlier analysis of 587 of the donors applied high-throughput TCR beta sequencing to assess whether each TCR beta V gene segment acted as functional or pseudogenic. Donor age, sex, ethnicity and CMV serostatus were compiled alongside the repertoire data. A later genetic analysis used genome-wide SNP genotypes for about three fifths of the roughly 700 donors, treating that subset as a discovery cohort. All discovery cohort repertoires had been generated using a single sequencing platform. Class I and class II HLA loci were covered by the typing at four-digit resolution. Typing coverage varied by locus: about 629-630 donors for A, B, C, DRB1 and DQB1; about 520 for DQA1; about 590 for DPA1; around 450 for DPB1. Roughly 5 DR-DQ haplotypes were handled as single units for association and clustering because linkage in the cohort was strong. Among some 410 genotyped donors of the cohort, an average of approximately 230,000 unique TCR beta nucleotide sequences were sequenced per donor, around 20% of them non-productive.

Receptor amplification or capture employed the immunoSEQ multiplex PCR assay. For the multiplex PCR, a mixture combining 60 forward primers for TCR Vbeta segments and 13 reverse primers for TCR Jbeta segments was used. A multiplex PCR assay on genomic DNA amplified the CDR3 region of rearranged TCR beta genes. On the Illumina HiSeq System, the amplified TCR beta libraries were sequenced as 87-base-pair reads. Processing in the source paper ran as follows. Across the 670 or so repertoires, a later analysis counted 60 million to 90 million unique TCR beta chains, about 10 million of which were shared by at least two donors. To remove PCR and sequencing errors, raw reads were error-corrected and collapsed into unique sequences using a nearest-neighbor algorithm that merged closely related sequences. CDR3 sequences were aligned to IMGT reference sequences to assign V, D and J gene segments. For a sequence to be retained, at least a six-nucleotide match to both a V gene segment and a J gene segment was required. Rearrangements were called productive when the CDR3 lacked stop codons and stayed in frame with V and J; all others were non-productive. Following IMGT convention, CDR3 was defined as the stretch from the second conserved V-encoded cysteine to the conserved J-encoded phenylalanine. The earlier analysis of about 610 of the donors excluded sequences that lacked an unambiguous match to a single V gene segment. An earlier analysis of 587 of the donors classified V segments as functional when productive rearrangements were above 56.7% and as segregating when the standard deviation between donors was above 5%. A statistical classification framework was built for diagnosing cytomegalovirus status from the catalog of TCR beta chain sequences. A later analysis assigned V and J genes by comparing TCR nucleotide sequences with IMGT/GENE-DB human TR gene sequences. In a later analysis, CDR3 sequences and most-parsimonious VDJ recombination scenarios were assigned using the TCRdist pipeline. A later analysis defined each TCR beta chain by its CDR3 amino acid sequence plus V-gene family, and excluded reads lacking a unique V-gene family. In a later analysis, fewer than 600 highly shared, low-generation-probability nucleotide sequences were removed to address suspected cross-contamination and a sequencing artifact. In a later analysis, a clonal expansion index for each public chain was calculated from normalized within-repertoire ranks of inferred template counts. In a later analysis, generation probabilities were computed using a VDJ recombination model fitted to out-of-frame rearrangements, and the results were checked against IGoR. A later analysis scored TCR-TCR, TCR-HLA and TCR-CMV co-occurrence with hypergeometric tests, applying a repertoire-size bias correction to TCR pairs. A later analysis estimated false discovery rates by permuting HLA or CMV assignments 20 times. In a later analysis, co-occurring TCRs were grouped using DBSCAN, with TCRdist sequence similarity added in when clustering inside HLA-allele-positive subsets. Co-occurrence clustering excluded repertoires with fewer than 30,000 or more than 120,000 public chains, plus five with anomalous nucleotide sharing. The table was pulled from immuneACCESS by TCRdb, which kept in-frame rearrangements only. Such tables lose some clones; where checked, under half of the loss comes from unresolved V genes, and the rest has no known cause. V and J calls and clone size come straight from that table; D and trimming were deduced from the DNA. This sample comprises about 170,000 clones, 80% to 90% of them detected only once. The ten largest clonotypes hold 2.5% to 3% of the sample.

Remarks on this clone: What this receptor recognizes is not known. No per-base quality is available; no much larger clone lies one base away.

The cohort was made up of approximately 670 healthy bone marrow donors. Cohort members were all nominally healthy when sampled, although unrecorded immune exposures were likely present. The donor was CMV seropositive and was included in the group of some 290 seropositive cohort members. A peripheral blood sample was provided by each donor, and peripheral blood mononuclear cells were used for TCR beta sequencing. Genomic DNA extraction from the blood cell samples was performed with the Qiagen DNeasy Blood Extraction Kit. The CDR3 has 14 amino acids, counting the end cysteine and phenylalanine. The read is trimmed to its CDR3 DNA, 42 bases read in frame from base 1. Via the germline V gene (reference sequence), CDR1 is MNHEY and CDR2 SMNVEV. At the junction V is shortened by 5 bases and J by 9 bases, with 17 bases in between. The study at large found these results: A later genetic analysis associated a missense DCLRE1C variant with V-gene and J-gene trimming of TCR beta chains, and an independent cohort replicated the association. The classifier was reported to diagnose cytomegalovirus status with high specificity and sensitivity in both the original cohort and the validation cohort. In a later analysis, TCR association rates were found to vary across HLA loci, with the most associated TCRs seen for DRB1 alleles and the fewest for HLA-C alleles. Immune exposure information for the cohort was limited to CMV serostatus. The study listed 150 to 200 TCR beta chains as associated with cytomegalovirus. In a later analysis, HLA-associated TCR beta chains were found to be more clonally expanded and to have lower generation probabilities than equally common non-associated chains. In an earlier analysis of roughly 500 of the donors, most TCR beta V segments appeared in productive rearrangements about 90% or about 30% of the time, broadly matching IMGT annotations. Correlated functional status among segregating V segments might be attributable to linkage disequilibrium, but an unknown experimental factor could not be ruled out. Some IMGT-functional V segments, including TRBV6-2 and TRBV6-3, could not be distinguished by the 87-base-pair reads and were therefore excluded. Over 15 rarely observed V segments, including chromosome 9 orphons, were excluded from the earlier analysis of about 600 of the donors because counts were too low. A later genetic analysis reported fewer N-insertions in productive TCRs among donors in an Asian-associated ancestry cluster than the approximately 700-donor mean. A cluster of highly shared sequence variants was judged likely to be a technical artifact of the sequencing pipeline. When HLA alleles, especially DR and DQ, strongly co-occurred, TCR associations were difficult to assign to individual alleles. In vitro tests confirmed that a few of the cytomegalovirus-associated TCR beta chains recognize cytomegalovirus antigens. Specific HLA alleles were associated with over 15,000 TCR beta sequences at a false discovery rate of 0.05 in a later analysis. Only TCR beta chains were sequenced in this cohort, and the absence of alpha or paired-chain data limited detectable features. Most TCR sequences were seen in very few donors, while some public TCRs were found in many individuals. Most CMV-associated TCR beta chains appeared to be HLA-restricted in a later analysis, and the HLA associations seemed to be driven largely by CMV exposure. Several of the top co-occurrence clusters appeared to be linked to parvovirus B19, influenza, CMV and Epstein-Barr virus, according to a later analysis. A further reported finding was that TCR beta sequences accurately predicted the HLA-A and HLA-B alleles for most subjects in the first cohort. Roughly uniform sequencing depth across donors was assumed in presence/absence analyses, although this assumption may not hold. Because HLA typing was missing for some donors at each locus, association tests included only the typed subset. According to the authors, the approach could potentially be generalized to other disease states and immunological phenotypes.

This receptor was obtained from a man aged 25 to 40 in good health and CMV-seropositive. The receptor chain draws on TRBV27 and TRBJ1-5; tentative D gene TRBD1, with 5 bases matching. The specimen sequenced was PBMCs. This receptor has the CDR3 CASSPRQLSWPQHF. The DNA reads as follows: TGTGCCAGCAGTCCCCGACAGTTATCATGGCCCCAGCATTTT.